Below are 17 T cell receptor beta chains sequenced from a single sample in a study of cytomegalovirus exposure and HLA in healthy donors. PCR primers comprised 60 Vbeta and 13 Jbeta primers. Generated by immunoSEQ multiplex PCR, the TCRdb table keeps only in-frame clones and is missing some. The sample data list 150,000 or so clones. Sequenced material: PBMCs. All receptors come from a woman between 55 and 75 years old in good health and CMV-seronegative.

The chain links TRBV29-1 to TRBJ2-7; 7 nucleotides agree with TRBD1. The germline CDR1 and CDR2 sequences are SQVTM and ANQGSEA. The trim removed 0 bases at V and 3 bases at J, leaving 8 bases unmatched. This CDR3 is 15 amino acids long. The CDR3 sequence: CSVEDWAGGNYEQYF. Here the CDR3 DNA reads TGCAGCGTTGAAGATTGGGCAGGGGGAAACTACGAGCAGTACTTC.

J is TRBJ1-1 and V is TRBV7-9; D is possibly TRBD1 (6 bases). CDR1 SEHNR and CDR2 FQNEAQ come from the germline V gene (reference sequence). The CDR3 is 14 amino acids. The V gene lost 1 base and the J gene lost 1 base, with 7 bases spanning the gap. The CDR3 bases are TGTGCCAGCAGCTTAGAACAGGGGAACACTGAAGCTTTCTTT. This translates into CASSLEQGNTEAFF.

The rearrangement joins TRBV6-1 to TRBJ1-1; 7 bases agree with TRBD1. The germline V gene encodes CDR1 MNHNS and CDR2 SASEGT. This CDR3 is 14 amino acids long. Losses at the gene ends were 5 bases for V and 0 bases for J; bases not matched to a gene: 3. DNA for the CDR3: TGTGCCAGCAGTAGACAGGGACTGAACACTGAAGCTTTCTTT. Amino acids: CASSRQGLNTEAFF.

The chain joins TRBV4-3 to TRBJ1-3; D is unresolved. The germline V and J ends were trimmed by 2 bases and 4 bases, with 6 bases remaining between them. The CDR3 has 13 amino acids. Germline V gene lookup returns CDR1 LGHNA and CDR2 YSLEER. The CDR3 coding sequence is TGCGCCAGCAGCCAAAACAGAGGAAACACCATATATTTT. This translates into CASSQNRGNTIYF.

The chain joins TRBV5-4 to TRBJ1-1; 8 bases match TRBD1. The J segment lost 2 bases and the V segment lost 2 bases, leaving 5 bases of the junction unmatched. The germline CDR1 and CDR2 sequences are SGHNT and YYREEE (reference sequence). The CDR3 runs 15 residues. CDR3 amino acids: CASSFSGTGNTEAFF. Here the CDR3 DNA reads TGTGCCAGCAGCTTTTCCGGGACAGGTAACACTGAAGCTTTCTTT.

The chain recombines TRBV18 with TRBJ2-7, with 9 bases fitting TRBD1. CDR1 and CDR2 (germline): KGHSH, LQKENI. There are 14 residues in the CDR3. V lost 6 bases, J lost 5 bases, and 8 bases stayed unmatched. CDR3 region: CASSRGQGPNEQYF. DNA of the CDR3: TGTGCCAGCTCCCGAGGACAGGGGCCAAACGAGCAGTACTTC.

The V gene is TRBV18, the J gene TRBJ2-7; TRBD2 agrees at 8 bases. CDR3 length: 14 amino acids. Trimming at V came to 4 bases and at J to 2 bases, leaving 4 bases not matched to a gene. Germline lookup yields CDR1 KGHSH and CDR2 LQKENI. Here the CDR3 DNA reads TGTGCCAGCTCACTCGGGGGGGTGACCTACGAGCAGTACTTC. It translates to CASSLGGVTYEQYF.

CDR3: CASTRRRADTEAFF. CDR3 nucleotide sequence: TGTGCCAGCACCCGTCGCAGGGCCGACACTGAAGCTTTCTTT. The chain carries TRBV5-7 and TRBJ1-1; D is possibly TRBD1 (5 bases). TRBV5-7 is flagged as an ORF with uncertain function. The CDR3 spans 14 residues. V was clipped by 6 bases and J by 3 bases, with 15 bases between them.

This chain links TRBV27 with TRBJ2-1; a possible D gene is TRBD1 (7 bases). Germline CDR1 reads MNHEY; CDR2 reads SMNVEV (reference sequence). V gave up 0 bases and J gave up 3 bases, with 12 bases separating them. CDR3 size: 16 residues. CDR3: CASSLSPRGVYNEQFF. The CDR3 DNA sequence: TGTGCCAGCAGTTTATCGCCCAGGGGGGTCTACAATGAGCAGTTCTTC.

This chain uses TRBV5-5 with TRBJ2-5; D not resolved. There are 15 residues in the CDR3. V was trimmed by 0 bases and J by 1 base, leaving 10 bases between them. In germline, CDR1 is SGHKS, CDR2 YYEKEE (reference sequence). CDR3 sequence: CASSLASFPQETQYF. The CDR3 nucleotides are TGTGCCAGCAGCTTGGCCTCCTTTCCCCAAGAGACCCAGTACTTC.

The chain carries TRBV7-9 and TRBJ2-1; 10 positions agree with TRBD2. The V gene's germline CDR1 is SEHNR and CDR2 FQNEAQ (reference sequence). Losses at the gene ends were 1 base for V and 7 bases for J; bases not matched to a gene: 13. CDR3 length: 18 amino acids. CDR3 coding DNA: TGTGCCAGCAGCTTAGAGGAGAGAGCGGGAGGGAATTCAAATGAGCAGTTCTTC. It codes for CASSLEERAGGNSNEQFF.

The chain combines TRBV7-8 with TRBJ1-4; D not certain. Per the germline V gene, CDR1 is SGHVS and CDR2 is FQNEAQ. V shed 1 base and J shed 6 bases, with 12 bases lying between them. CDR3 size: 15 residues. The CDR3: CASSLVPGTDEKLFF. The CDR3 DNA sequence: TGTGCCAGCAGCTTAGTTCCGGGAACGGATGAAAAACTGTTTTTT.

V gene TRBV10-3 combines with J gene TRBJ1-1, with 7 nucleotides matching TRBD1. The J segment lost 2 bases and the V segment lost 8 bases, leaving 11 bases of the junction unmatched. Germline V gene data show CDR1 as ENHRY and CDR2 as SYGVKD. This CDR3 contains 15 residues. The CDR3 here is CAISSPDRTNTEAFF. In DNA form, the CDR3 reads TGTGCCATCTCCTCCCCGGACAGGACTAACACTGAAGCTTTCTTT.

This chain's CDR3 is CASSSDRGTSGANVLTF. The CDR3 DNA reads as TGTGCCAGCAGTAGTGACAGGGGGACGTCCGGGGCCAACGTCCTGACTTTC. This sequence joins TRBV11-3 and TRBJ2-6, with 9 bases identical to TRBD1. The CDR3 spans 17 residues. V trimming: 6 bases; J trimming: 4 bases; junction bases outside the gene matches: 10. Per the germline V gene, CDR1 is SGHNT and CDR2 is YENEEA.

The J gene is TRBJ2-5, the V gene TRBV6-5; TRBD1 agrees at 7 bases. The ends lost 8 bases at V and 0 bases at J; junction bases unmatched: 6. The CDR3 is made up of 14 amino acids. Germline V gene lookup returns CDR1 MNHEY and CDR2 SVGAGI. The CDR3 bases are TGTGCCAGCGGCCGGGACAGATACCAAGAGACCCAGTACTTC. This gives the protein CASGRDRYQETQYF.

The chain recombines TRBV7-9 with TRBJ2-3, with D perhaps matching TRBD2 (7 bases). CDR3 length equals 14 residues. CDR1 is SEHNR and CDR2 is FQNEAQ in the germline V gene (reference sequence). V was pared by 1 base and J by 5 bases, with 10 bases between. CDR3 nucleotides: TGTGCCAGCAGCTTAGGAGGGGGGGGAGATACGCAGTATTTT. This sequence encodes CASSLGGGGDTQYF.

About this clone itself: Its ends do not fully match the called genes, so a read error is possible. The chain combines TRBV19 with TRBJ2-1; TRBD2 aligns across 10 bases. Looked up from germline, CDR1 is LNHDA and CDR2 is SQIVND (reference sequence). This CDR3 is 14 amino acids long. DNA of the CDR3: TGTGCCAGTAGTCTAGATAGCGGGAGGCTTGAGCAGTTCTTC. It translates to CASSLDSGRLEQFF. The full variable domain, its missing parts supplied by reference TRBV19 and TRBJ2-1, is DGGITQSPKYLFRKEGQNVTLSCEQNLNHDAMYWYRQDPGQGLRLIYYSQIVNDFQKGDIAEGYSVSREKKESFPLTVTSAQKNPTAFYLCASSLDSGRLEQFFGPGTRLTVL.